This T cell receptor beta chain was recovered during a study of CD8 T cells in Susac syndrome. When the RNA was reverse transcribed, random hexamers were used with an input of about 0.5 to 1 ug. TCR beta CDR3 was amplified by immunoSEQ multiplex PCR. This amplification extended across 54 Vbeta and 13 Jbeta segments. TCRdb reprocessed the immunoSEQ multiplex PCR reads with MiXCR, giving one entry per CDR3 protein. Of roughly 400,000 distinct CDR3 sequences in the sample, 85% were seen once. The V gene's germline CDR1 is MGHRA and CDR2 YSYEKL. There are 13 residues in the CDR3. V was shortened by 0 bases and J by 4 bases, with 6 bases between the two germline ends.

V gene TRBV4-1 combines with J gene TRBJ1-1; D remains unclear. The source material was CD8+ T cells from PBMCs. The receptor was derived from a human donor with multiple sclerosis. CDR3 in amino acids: CASSQEWGTEAFF. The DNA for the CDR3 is TGCGCCAGCAGCCAAGAGTGGGGCACTGAAGCTTTCTTT.